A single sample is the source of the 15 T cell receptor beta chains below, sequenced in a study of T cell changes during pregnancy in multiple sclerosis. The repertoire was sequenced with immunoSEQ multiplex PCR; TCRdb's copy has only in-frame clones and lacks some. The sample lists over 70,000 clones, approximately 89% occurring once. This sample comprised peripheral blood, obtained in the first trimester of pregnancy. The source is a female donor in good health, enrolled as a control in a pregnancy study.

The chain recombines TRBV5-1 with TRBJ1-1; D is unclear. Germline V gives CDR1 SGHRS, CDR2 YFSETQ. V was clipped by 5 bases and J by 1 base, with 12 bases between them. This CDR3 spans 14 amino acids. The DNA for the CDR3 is TGCGCCAGCAGACACGACTTACAGAACACTGAAGCTTTCTTT. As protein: CASRHDLQNTEAFF.

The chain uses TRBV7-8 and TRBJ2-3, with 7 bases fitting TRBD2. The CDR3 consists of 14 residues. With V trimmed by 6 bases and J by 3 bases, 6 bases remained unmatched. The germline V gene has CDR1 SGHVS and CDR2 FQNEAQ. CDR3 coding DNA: TGTGCCAGCAGTGTTCGGGGGGAAACAGATACGCAGTATTTT. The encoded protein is CASSVRGETDTQYF.

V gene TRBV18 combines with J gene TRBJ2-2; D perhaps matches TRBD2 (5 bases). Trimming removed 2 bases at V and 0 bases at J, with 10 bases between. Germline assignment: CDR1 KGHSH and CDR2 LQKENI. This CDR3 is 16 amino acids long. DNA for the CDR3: TGTGCCAGCTCACCAATTGCGGGCTCGAACACCGGGGAGCTGTTTTTT. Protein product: CASSPIAGSNTGELFF.

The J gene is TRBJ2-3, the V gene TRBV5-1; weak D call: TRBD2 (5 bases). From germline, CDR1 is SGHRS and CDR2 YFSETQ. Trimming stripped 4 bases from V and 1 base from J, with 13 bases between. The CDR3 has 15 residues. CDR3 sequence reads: CASSLRSGGTDTQYF. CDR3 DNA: TGCGCCAGCAGCCTCCGCTCCGGGGGCACAGATACGCAGTATTTT.

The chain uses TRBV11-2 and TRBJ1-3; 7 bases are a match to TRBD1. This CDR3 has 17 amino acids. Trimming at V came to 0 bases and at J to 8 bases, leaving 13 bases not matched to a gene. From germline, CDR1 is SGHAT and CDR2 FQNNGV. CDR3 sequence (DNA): TGTGCCAGCAGCTTAGATGACAGGGACCGGGTTCCCTACACCATATATTTT. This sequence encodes CASSLDDRDRVPYTIYF. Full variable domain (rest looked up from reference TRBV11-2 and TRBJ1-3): EAGVAQSPRYKIIEKRQSVAFWCNPISGHATLYWYQQILGQGPKLLIQFQNNGVVDDSQLPKDRFSAERLKGVDSTLKIQPAKLEDSAVYLCASSLDDRDRVPYTIYFGEGSWLTVV.

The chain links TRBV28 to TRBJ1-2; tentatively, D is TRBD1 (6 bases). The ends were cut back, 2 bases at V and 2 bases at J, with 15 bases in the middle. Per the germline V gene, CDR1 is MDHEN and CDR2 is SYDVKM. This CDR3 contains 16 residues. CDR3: CASSLGGDNANYGYTF. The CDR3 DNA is TGTGCCAGCAGTTTAGGGGGGGACAATGCCAACTATGGCTACACCTTC.

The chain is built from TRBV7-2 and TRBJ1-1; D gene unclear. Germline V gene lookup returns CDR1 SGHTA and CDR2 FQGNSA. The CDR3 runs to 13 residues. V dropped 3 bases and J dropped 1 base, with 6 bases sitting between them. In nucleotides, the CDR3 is TGTGCCAGCAGCTTTCATCAGAACACTGAAGCTTTCTTT. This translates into CASSFHQNTEAFF.

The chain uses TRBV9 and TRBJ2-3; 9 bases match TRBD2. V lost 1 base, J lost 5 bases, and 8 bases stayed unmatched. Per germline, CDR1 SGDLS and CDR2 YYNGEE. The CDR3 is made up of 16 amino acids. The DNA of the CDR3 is TGTGCCAGCAGCGTACGGGCGGGGGGGCGAGAAGATACGCAGTATTTT. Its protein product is CASSVRAGGREDTQYF.

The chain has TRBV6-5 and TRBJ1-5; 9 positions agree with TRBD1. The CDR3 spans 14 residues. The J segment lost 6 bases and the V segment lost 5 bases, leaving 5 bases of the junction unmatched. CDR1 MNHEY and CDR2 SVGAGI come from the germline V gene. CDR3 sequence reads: CASSPGQGSQPQHF. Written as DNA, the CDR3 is TGTGCCAGCAGTCCCGGACAGGGGAGTCAGCCCCAGCATTTT.

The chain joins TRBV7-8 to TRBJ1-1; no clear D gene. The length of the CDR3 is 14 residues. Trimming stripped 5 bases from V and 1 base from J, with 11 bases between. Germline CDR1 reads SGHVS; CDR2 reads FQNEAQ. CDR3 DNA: TGTGCCAGCAGCGCCGGGGTAAGGAACACTGAAGCTTTCTTT. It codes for CASSAGVRNTEAFF.

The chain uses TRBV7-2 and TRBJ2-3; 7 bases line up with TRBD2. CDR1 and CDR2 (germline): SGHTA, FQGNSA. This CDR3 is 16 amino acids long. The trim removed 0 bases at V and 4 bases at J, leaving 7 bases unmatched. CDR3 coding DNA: TGTGCCAGCAGCTTAGCTATAGCGGGTGGCGCAGATACGCAGTATTTT. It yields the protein CASSLAIAGGADTQYF.

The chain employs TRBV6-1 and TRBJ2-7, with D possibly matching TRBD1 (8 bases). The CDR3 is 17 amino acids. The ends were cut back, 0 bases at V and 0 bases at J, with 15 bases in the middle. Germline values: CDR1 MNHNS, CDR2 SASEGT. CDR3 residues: CASSEAVQGGISYEQYF. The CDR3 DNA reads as TGTGCCAGCAGTGAAGCTGTACAGGGGGGGATCTCCTACGAGCAGTACTTC.

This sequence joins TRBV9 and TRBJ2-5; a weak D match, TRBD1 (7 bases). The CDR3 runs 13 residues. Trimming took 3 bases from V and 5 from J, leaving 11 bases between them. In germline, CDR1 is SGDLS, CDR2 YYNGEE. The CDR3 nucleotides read TGTGCCAGCAGCGCCTCAGGGGGGGAGACCCAGTACTTC. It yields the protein CASSASGGETQYF.

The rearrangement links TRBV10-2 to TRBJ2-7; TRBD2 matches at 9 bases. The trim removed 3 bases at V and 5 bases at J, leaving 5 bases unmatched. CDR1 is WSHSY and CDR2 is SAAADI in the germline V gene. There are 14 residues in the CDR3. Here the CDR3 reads CASSEGTSLHEQYF. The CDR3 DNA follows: TGCGCCAGCAGTGAAGGGACTAGCCTCCACGAGCAGTACTTC.

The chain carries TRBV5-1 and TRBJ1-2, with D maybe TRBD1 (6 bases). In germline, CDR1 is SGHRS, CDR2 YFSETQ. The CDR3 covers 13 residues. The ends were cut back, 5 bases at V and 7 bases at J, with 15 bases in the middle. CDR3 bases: TGCGCCAGCAGTGGGGGGGGCTTCGGTGGCTACACCTTC. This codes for CASSGGGFGGYTF.